This T cell receptor beta chain is from a study of blood T cell dynamics during melanoma immunotherapy. Time point: week 3, after first cycle of checkpoint inhibitor. The CDR3 runs 12 residues. V dropped 6 bases and J dropped 11 bases, with 16 bases sitting between them. Germline V gives CDR1 SEHNR, CDR2 FQNEAQ (reference sequence). The protocol was immunoSEQ multiplex PCR, while the TCRdb copy is restricted to in-frame clones and leaves out a portion. The table has approximately 20,000 clones, around nine tenths seen once. This chain joins TRBV7-9 and TRBJ2-5, with D possibly being TRBD2 (6 bases). The sequence was obtained from a human donor with melanoma. The source material was blood, sampled from a patient treated with checkpoint blockade. The CDR3 region is CASSSGRGEQYF. In DNA form, the CDR3 reads TGTGCCAGCAGTTCGGGACGCGGGGAGCAGTACTTC. The variable domain in full, with the rest retrieved from reference TRBV7-9 and TRBJ2-5, is DTGVSQNPRHKITKRGQNVTFRCDPISEHNRLYWYRQTLGQGPEFLTYFQNEAQLEKSRLLSDRFSAERPKGSFSTLEIQRTEQGDSAMYLCASSSGRGEQYFGPGTRLLVL.